This TCR beta chain appears in the sequencing data of a study of Graves' ophthalmopathy and Graves' hyperthyroidism. General observations from the study: Ophthalmopathy progression prediction by the model yielded a sensitivity of 60% to 71% and a specificity of around 72%. A model of 13 signatures distinguished ophthalmopathy from stable hyperthyroidism at less than 90% sensitivity and approximately 81% specificity. The blood repertoire also included most expanded thyroid clonotypes above 0.001 frequency.

This clonotype was detected only a few times. No antigen is known for it. Investigators amplified TCR beta CDR3 regions from RNA transcripts. Scientists carried out first-round RT-PCR using HTBI primers and then a second-round multiplex PCR. TCRdb used MiXCR to reprocess the multiplex PCR reads, holding one entry per CDR3 protein. This sample has 740,000 or so distinct CDR3 sequences, with 40% found just once. Germline CDR1 reads SQVTM; CDR2 reads ANQGSEA. The V and J ends lost 4 bases and 6 bases, in that order; junction bases with no gene match: 9. This CDR3 contains 15 residues. Patients were diagnosed from clinical symptoms, serum thyroxine, TRAb, thyroid ultrasound and orbital computed tomography.

Sequencing was performed on peripheral blood. The chain has TRBV29-1 and TRBJ2-2; 9 bases align to TRBD2. This clonotype originated in an adult man with Graves' ophthalmopathy. In nucleotides, the CDR3 is TGCAGCGTTGCCCTTAGCGGGAGAGTTGCCGGGGAGCTGTTTTTT. Protein: CSVALSGRVAGELFF.